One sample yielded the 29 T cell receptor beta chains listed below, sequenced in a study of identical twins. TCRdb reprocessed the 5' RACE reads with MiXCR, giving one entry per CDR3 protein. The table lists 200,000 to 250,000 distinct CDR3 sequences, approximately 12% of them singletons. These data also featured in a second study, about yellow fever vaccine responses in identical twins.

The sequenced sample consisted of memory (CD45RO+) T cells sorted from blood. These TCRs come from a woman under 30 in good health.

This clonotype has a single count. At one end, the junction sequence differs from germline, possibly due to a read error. Written as DNA, the CDR3 is TGCAGTGCTAGAGATTTCGCTGGGGTCAACGTCCTGACTTTC. Encoded protein: CSARDFAGVNVLTF. The chain combines TRBV20-1 with TRBJ2-6; no reliable D call. This CDR3 contains 14 residues. Germline V gene sequence: CDR1 DFQATT, CDR2 SNEGSKA (reference sequence).

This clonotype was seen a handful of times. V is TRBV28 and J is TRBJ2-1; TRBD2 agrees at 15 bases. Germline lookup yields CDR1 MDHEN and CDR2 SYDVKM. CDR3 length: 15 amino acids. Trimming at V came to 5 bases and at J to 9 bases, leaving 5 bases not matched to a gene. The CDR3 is CASSAGLAGGFEQFF. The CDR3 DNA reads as TGTGCCAGCAGTGCGGGACTAGCGGGAGGCTTTGAGCAGTTCTTC.

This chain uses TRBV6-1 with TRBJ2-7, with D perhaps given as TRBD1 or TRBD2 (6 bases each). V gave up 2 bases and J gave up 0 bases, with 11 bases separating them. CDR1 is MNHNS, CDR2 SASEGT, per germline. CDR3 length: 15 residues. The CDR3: CASSELGGSSYEQYF. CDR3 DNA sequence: TGTGCCAGCAGTGAATTAGGGGGGAGCTCCTACGAGCAGTACTTC.

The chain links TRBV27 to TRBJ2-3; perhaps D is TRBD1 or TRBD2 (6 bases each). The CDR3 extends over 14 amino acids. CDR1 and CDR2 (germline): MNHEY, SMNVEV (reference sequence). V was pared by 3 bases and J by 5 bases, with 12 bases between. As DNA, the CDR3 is TGTGCCAGCAGTTTGGGGGCTAGCGTAGATACGCAGTATTTT. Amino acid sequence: CASSLGASVDTQYF.

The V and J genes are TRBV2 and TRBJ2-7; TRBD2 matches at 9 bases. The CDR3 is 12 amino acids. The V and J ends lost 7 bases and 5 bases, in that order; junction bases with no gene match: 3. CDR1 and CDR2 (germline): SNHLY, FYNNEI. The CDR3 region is CASTGLADEQYF. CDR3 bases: TGTGCCAGCACGGGACTAGCCGACGAGCAGTACTTC. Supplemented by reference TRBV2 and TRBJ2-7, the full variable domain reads EPEVTQTPSHQVTQMGQEVILRCVPISNHLYFYWYRQILGQKVEFLVSFYNNEISEKSEIFDDQFSVERPDGSNFTLKIRSTKLEDSAMYFCASTGLADEQYFGPGTRLTVT.

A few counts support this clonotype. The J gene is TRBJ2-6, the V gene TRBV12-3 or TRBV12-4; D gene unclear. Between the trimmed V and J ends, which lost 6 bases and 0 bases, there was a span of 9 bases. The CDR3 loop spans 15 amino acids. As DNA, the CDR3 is TGTGCCAGCAGGGTAGTGTCCTCTGGGGCCAACGTCCTGACTTTC. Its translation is CASRVVSSGANVLTF.

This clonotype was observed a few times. DNA for the CDR3: TGTGCCAGCAGCCAAGGGCTGGGACACGTCCAAGAGACCCAGTACTTC. Protein sequence: CASSQGLGHVQETQYF. This chain links TRBV3-1 with TRBJ2-5; tentative D call: TRBD1 (6 bases). Trimming took off 1 base at V and 1 base at J, with 13 bases between the two ends. CDR3 size: 16 residues. CDR1 is LGHDT, CDR2 YNNKEL, per germline (reference sequence).

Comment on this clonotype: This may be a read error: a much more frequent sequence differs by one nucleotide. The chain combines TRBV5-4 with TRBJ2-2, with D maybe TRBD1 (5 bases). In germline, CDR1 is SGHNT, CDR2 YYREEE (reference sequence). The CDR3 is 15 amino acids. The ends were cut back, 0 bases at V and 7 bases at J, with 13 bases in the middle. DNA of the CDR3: TGTGCCAGCAGCTTGGCCCCTTCTCAGGGCGGGGAGCTGTTTTTT. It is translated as CASSLAPSQGGELFF.

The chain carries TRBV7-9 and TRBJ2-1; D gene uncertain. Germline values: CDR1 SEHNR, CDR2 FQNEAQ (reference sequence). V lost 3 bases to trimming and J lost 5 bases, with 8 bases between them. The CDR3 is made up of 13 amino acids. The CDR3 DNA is TGTGCCAGCAGCTTGTTCGAGAACAATGAGCAGTTCTTC. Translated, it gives CASSLFENNEQFF.

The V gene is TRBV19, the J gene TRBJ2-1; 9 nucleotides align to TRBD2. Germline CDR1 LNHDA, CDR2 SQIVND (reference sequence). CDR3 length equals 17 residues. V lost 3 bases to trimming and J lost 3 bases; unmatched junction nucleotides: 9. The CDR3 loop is CASSMTAGTSHYNEQFF. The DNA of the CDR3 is TGTGCCAGTAGTATGACTGCCGGGACTAGCCACTACAATGAGCAGTTCTTC.

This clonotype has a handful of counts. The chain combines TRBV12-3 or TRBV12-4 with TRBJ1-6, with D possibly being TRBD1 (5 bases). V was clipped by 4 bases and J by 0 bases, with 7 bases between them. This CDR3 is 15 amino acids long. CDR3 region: CASSSGSSYNSPLHF. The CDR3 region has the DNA TGTGCCAGCAGTTCAGGGAGCTCCTATAATTCACCCCTCCACTTT.

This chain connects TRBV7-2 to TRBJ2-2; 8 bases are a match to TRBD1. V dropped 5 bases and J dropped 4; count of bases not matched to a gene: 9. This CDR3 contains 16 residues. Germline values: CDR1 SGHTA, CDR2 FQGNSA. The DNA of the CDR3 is TGTGCCAGCAGCGTAATACCGGACAGGGTCACCGGGGAGCTGTTTTTT. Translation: CASSVIPDRVTGELFF.

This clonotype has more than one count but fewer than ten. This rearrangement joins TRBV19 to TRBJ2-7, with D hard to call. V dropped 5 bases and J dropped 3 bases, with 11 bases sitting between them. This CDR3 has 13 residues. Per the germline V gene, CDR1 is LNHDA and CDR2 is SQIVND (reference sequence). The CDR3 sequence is CASSDPPDYEQYF. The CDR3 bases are TGTGCCAGTAGTGATCCTCCAGACTACGAGCAGTACTTC.

The CDR3 DNA reads TGTGCCAGCAGCCCCGGGGGAGCAAGGGATACGCAGTATTTT. Residues: CASSPGGARDTQYF. This sequence joins TRBV7-2 and TRBJ2-3; perhaps TRBD2 as D (6 bases). Germline V CDR1 and CDR2: SGHTA, FQGNSA. V was shortened by 5 bases and J by 6 bases, with 15 bases between the two germline ends. CDR3 length: 14 amino acids.

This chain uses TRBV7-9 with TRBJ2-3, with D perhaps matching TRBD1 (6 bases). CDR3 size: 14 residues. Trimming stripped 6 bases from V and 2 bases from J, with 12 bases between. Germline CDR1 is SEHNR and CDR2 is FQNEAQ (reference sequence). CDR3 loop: CASRYRQDTDTQYF. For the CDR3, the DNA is TGTGCCAGCAGGTATCGACAGGACACAGATACGCAGTATTTT.

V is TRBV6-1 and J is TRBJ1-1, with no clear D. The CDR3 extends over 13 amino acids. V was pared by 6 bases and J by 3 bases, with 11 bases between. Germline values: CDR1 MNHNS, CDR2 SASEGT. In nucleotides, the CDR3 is TGTGCCAGCAGGTTGGCAGACTACACTGAAGCTTTCTTT. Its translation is CASRLADYTEAFF.

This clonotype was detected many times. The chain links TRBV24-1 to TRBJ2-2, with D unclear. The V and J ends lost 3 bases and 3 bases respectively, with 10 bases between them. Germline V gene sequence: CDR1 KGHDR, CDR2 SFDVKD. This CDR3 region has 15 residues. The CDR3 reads CATSDRVSDTGELFF. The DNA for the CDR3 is TGTGCCACCAGTGATAGGGTCTCGGACACCGGGGAGCTGTTTTTT.

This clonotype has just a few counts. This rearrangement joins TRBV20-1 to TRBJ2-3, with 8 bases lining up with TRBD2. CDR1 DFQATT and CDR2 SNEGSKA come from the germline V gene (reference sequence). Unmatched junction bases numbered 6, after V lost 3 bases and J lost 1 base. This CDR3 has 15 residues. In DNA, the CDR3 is TGCAGTGCTAGGAGCGGGAGTGCGGGCACAGATACGCAGTATTTT. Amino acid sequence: CSARSGSAGTDTQYF.

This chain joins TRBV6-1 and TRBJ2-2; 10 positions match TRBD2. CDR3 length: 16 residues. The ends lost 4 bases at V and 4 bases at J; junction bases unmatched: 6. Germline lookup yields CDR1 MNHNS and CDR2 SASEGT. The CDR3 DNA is TGTGCCAGCAGTGTTGGCGAGCGGGGGGGCACCGGGGAGCTGTTTTTT. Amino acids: CASSVGERGGTGELFF.

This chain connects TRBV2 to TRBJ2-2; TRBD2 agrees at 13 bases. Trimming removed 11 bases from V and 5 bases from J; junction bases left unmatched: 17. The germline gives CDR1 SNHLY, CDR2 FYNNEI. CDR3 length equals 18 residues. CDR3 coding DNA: TGTGCCTTCTGTTTCGTACTAGCGGGAGGGCCGAGGACCGGGGAGCTGTTTTTT. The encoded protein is CAFCFVLAGGPRTGELFF.

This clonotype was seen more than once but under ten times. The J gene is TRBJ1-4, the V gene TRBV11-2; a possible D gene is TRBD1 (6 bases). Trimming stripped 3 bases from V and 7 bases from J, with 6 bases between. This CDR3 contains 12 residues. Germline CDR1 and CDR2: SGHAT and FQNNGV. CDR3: CASSFRGEKLFF. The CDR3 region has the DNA TGTGCCAGCAGCTTCAGGGGTGAAAAACTGTTTTTT.

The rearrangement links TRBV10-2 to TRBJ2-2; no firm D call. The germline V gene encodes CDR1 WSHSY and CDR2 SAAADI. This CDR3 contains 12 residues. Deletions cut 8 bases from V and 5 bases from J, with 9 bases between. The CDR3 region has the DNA TGCGCCAGCGGGAAAGGAACCGGGGAGCTGTTTTTT. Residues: CASGKGTGELFF.

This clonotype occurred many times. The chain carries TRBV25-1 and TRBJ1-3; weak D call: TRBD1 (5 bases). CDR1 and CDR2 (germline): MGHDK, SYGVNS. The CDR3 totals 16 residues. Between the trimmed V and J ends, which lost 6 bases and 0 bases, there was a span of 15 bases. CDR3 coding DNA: TGTGCCAGCAGCCCCCCCGGGGGGTCCTCTGGAAACACCATATATTTT. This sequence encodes CASSPPGGSSGNTIYF. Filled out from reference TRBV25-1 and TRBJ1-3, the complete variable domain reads EADIYQTPRYLVIGTGKKITLECSQTMGHDKMYWYQQDPGMELHLIHYSYGVNSTEKGDLSSESTVSRIRTEHFPLTLESARPSHTSQYLCASSPPGGSSGNTIYFGEGSWLTVV.

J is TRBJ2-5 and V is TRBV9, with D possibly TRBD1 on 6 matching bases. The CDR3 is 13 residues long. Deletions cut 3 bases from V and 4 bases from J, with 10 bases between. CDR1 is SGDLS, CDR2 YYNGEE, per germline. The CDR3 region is CASSGQVLETQYF. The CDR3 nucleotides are TGTGCCAGCAGCGGACAGGTTCTAGAGACCCAGTACTTC.

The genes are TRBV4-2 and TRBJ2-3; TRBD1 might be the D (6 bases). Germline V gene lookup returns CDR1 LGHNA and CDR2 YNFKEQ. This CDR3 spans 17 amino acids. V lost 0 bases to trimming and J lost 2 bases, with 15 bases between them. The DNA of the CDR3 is TGTGCCAGCAGCCAAGATAAGACCGGACAGCACACAGATACGCAGTATTTT. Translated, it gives CASSQDKTGQHTDTQYF.

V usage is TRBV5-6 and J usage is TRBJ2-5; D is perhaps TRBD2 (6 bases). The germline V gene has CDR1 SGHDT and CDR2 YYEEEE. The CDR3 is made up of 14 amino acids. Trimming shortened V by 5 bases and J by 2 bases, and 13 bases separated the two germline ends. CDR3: CASSGAGTQETQYF. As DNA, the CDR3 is TGTGCCAGCAGTGGTGCGGGAACTCAAGAGACCCAGTACTTC.

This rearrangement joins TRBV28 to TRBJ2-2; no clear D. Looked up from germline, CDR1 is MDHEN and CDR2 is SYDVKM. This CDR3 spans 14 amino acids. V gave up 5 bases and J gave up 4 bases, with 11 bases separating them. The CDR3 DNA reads TGTGCCAGCAGTCTTCTAGGGATCACCGGGGAGCTGTTTTTT. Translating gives CASSLLGITGELFF.

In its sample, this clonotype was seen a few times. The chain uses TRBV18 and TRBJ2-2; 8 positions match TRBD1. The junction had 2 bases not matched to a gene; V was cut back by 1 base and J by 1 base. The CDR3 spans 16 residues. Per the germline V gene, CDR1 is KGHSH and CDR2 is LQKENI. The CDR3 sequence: CASSPLTGVNTGELFF. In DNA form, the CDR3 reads TGTGCCAGCTCACCACTGACAGGGGTGAACACCGGGGAGCTGTTTTTT.

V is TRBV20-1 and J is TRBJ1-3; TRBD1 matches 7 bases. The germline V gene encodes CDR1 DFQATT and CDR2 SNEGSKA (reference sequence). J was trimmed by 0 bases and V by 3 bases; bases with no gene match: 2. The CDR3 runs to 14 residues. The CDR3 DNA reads TGCAGTGCTAGCGGGACAGCCTCTGGAAACACCATATATTTT. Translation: CSASGTASGNTIYF.